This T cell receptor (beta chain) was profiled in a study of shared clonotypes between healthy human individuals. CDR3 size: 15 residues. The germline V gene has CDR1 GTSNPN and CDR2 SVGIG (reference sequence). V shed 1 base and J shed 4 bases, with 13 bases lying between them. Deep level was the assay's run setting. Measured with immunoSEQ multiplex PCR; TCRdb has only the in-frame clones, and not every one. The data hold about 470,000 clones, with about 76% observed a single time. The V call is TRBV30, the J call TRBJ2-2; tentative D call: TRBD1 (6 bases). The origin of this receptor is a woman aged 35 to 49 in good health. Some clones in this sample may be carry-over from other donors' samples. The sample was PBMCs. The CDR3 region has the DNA TGTGCCTGGAGTGAAATAACAGGGACCACCGGGGAGCTGTTTTTT. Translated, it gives CAWSEITGTTGELFF.